Listed below are T cell receptor beta chains from one sample, sequenced in a study of blood T cell repertoires in COVID-19. Sequenced by immunoSEQ multiplex PCR; TCRdb stores in-frame clones only, minus some. Of 150,000 to 200,000 clones detected, 85% appear once; the ten largest clones hold around 3.2%. The sequenced sample was peripheral blood. The receptors come from a human donor with acute or convalescent COVID-19. The donor label of this sample is uncertain. The CDR3 runs from the conserved cysteine through the conserved F or W. Fields, in order: clone size, J gene, D gene, V gene, CDR3 DNA, CDR3 protein. The D gene is left open where the match is weak. A clone size is listed for some rows: how often the clone was seen (once, few, many), or a class if it is expanded.

>many|TRBJ1-6|TRBD1|TRBV27
TGTGCCAGCAGTTTCCTCTCGGGACAGGGTGGTCTGTCACCCCTCCACTTT
CASSFLSGQGGLSPLHF
>.|TRBJ2-7|TRBD1|TRBV4-1
TGCGCCAGCAGTATGGGACAGGGTAACTACGAGCAGTACTTC
CASSMGQGNYEQYF
>once|TRBJ2-1|TRBD2|TRBV11-3
TGTGCCAGCAGGGGAGGGATCAATGAGCAGTTCTTC
CASRGGINEQFF
>.|TRBJ2-2|TRBD1|TRBV18
TGTGCCAGCTCCCGAGGACAGGGAGGTACCGGGGAGCTGTTTTTT
CASSRGQGGTGELFF
>.|TRBJ2-7|.|TRBV6-5
TGTGCCAGCAGTTACTCAGACGACAGTTTCTACGAGCAGTACTTC
CASSYSDDSFYEQYF
>.|TRBJ1-6|.|TRBV6-2/TRBV6-3
TGTGCCAGCAGTCCGAACAGGAACTATAATTCACCCCTCCACTTT
CASSPNRNYNSPLHF
>.|TRBJ1-1|TRBD1|TRBV7-2
TGTGCCAGCAGCACCATGGGACAGGTTGAAGCTTTCTTT
CASSTMGQVEAFF
>.|TRBJ1-2|TRBD1|TRBV7-9
TGTGCCAGCAGCTCCTACTCCAGGGGGGATGGCTACACCTTC
CASSSYSRGDGYTF
>many|TRBJ1-5|.|TRBV7-3
TGTGCCAGCAGCTTAGGCGGCGGTCAGCCCCAGCATTTT
CASSLGGGQPQHF
>.|TRBJ1-1|TRBD1|TRBV7-3
TGTGCCAGCAGCTTGGTGGGACAGGGTGCTGAAGCTTTCTTT
CASSLVGQGAEAFF
>few|TRBJ1-4|.|TRBV10-3
TGTGCCATCAGTGAGTCTTTGGGGCTAAGAAATGAAAAACTGTTTTTT
CAISESLGLRNEKLFF